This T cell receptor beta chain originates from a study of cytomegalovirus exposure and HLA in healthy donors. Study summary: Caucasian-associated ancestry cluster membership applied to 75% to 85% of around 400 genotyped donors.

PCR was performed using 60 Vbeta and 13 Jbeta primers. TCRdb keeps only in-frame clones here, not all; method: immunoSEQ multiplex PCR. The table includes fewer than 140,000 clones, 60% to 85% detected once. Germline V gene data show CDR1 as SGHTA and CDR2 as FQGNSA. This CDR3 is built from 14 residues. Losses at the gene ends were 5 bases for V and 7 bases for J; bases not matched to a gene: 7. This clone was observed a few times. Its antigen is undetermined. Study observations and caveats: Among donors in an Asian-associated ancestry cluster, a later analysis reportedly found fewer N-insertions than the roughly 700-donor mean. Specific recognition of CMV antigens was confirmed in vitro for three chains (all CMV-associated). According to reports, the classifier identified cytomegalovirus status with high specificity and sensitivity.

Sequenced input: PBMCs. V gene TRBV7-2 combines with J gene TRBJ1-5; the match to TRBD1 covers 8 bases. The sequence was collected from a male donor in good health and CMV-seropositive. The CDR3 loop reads CASSPDRAGQPQHF. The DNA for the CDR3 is TGTGCCAGCAGCCCGGACAGGGCGGGCCAGCCCCAGCATTTT.